The subject of this entry is one TCR beta chain. This sample was included in a study of blood T cell repertoires in COVID-19. Whole-study context: PBMCs, B-cell-depleted T cells, or T cells were the source of the cDNA or gDNA that made up the material.

In the original workflow: Reference gene primer amplification yielded estimated nucleated cell counts. Produced via immunoSEQ multiplex PCR; TCRdb's table is partial and in-frame only. Clonal size and the V and J genes are those of that table, whereas D and trimming came from the DNA. The table shows about 170,000 clones, with just under 90% occurring only once. The specimen was peripheral blood. The receptor comes from a man aged 18 to 35 with active or convalescent COVID-19.

The CDR3, as DNA: TGTGCCATCAGTGAGGGAGGGAGCAGGGTGAACACTGAAGCTTTCTTT. Residues: CAISEGGSRVNTEAFF. This chain links TRBV10-3 with TRBJ1-1; a possible D gene is TRBD1 (5 bases). Germline CDR1 is ENHRY and CDR2 is SYGVKD. The CDR3 runs 16 residues. V was clipped by 2 bases and J by 0 bases, with 13 bases between them.